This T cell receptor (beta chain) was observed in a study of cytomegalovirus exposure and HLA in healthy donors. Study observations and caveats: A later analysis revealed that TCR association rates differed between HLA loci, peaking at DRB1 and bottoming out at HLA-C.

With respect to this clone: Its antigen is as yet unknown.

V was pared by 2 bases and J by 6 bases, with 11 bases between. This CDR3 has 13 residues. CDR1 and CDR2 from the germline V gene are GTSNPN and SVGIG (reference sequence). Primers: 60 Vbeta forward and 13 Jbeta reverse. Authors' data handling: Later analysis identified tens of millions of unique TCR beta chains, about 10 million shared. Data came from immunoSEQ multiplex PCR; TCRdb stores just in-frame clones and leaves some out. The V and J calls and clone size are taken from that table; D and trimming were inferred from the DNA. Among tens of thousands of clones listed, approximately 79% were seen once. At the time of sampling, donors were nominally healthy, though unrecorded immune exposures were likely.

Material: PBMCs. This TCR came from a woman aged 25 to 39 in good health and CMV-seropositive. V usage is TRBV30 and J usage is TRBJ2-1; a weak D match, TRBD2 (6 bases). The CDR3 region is CAWSSGDSNEQFF. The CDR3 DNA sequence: TGTGCCTGGAGTTCGGGAGATAGCAATGAGCAGTTCTTC.